Detailed here is one T cell receptor (beta chain). 5'RACE template switching with UMIs generated TCR beta cDNA. Each CDR3 protein gets one entry in TCRdb, which reprocessed the 5' RACE reads and gives no DNA. Recorded for this sample: about 380,000 distinct CDR3 sequences. From germline, CDR1 is MNHEY and CDR2 SVGAGI. The CDR3 consists of 12 residues. These data originate in a study of T cells expressing NK-cell markers. The material sequenced was blood T cells: a sorted CD56 or NKG2C T cell subset, CD4+ or CD8+ T cells, or bulk PBMC T cells (not recorded which). The source is a man aged 18-69 years in good health. The V and J genes are TRBV6-5 and TRBJ2-2. This CDR3 reads CASSTPTGELFF.